A selection of T cell receptor beta chains follows, all from one sample in a study of T cell responses to AZD1222 COVID-19 vaccine. Repertoires were generated with immunoSEQ multiplex PCR, while TCRdb's copy carries only in-frame clones and drops some. The table has approximately 67,000 clones, 83% seen once; the top ten hold under 8%. Material: peripheral blood, obtained 28 days after the second AZD1222 dose. The receptors were sampled from an adult who received the AZD1222 COVID-19 vaccine. The CDR3 runs from the conserved cysteine through the conserved F or W. D genes are given only for firm matches. Size is stated for part of the rows, as once, few or many counts, or as a class when the clone is expanded.

cdr3_nt: TGTGCCAGCAGCCAAGAGTGGGGGCCCAGGGCCCATCGGGGTGAAGCTTTCTTT
cdr3_aa: CASSQEWGPRAHRGEAFF
v_call: TRBV3-1/TRBV3-2
clone_size: -
j_call: TRBJ1-1
d_call: -

cdr3_nt: TGTGCCAGCAGGGGGGGACCCCTTGGCGCTGGAAACACCATATATTTT
cdr3_aa: CASRGGPLGAGNTIYF
v_call: TRBV2
clone_size: -
j_call: TRBJ1-3
d_call: -

cdr3_nt: TGTGCCAGCAGCTTAGGAATGAACACTGAAGCTTTCTTT
cdr3_aa: CASSLGMNTEAFF
v_call: TRBV7-7
clone_size: -
j_call: TRBJ1-1
d_call: -

cdr3_nt: TGTGCCAGCAGCCAACCCGGGAACACCGGGGAGCTGTTTTTT
cdr3_aa: CASSQPGNTGELFF
v_call: TRBV7-9
clone_size: -
j_call: TRBJ2-2
d_call: -

cdr3_nt: TGTGCCAGCATTGGGGGCAAGCGAGGCAATCAGCCCCAGCATTTT
cdr3_aa: CASIGGKRGNQPQHF
v_call: TRBV6-1
clone_size: -
j_call: TRBJ1-5
d_call: -

cdr3_nt: TGTGCCAGCAGCGAGGGCCTCCCCTACGAGCAGTACTTC
cdr3_aa: CASSEGLPYEQYF
v_call: TRBV9
clone_size: -
j_call: TRBJ2-7
d_call: -

cdr3_nt: TGTGCCAGCATCCGACCCCAATTTGGGAATCAGCCCCAGCATTTT
cdr3_aa: CASIRPQFGNQPQHF
v_call: TRBV28
clone_size: -
j_call: TRBJ1-5
d_call: -

cdr3_nt: TGTGCTAGTGGTTTGGGGACACCAAGGGGGCAGCCCCAGCATTTT
cdr3_aa: CASGLGTPRGQPQHF
v_call: TRBV12-5
clone_size: medium-sized
j_call: TRBJ1-5
d_call: -

cdr3_nt: TGTGCCAGCAGTGCCCCACGGACAGGGCAAGAGACCCAGTACTTC
cdr3_aa: CASSAPRTGQETQYF
v_call: TRBV25-1
clone_size: -
j_call: TRBJ2-5
d_call: TRBD1

cdr3_nt: TGTGCCAGTAGTATAGAAAGTCCGGGACGGCTTTTCGTCACTGAAGCTTTCTTT
cdr3_aa: CASSIESPGRLFVTEAFF
v_call: TRBV19
clone_size: -
j_call: TRBJ1-1
d_call: -

cdr3_nt: TGTGCCAGTAGGCGGGGACAGGGTGGAATCCCTGGAGTATCTGAAGCTTTCTTT
cdr3_aa: CASRRGQGGIPGVSEAFF
v_call: TRBV19
clone_size: -
j_call: TRBJ1-1
d_call: TRBD1

cdr3_nt: TGTGCCAGCAGTGTGGCCCCTAACACAGATACGCAGTATTTT
cdr3_aa: CASSVAPNTDTQYF
v_call: TRBV2
clone_size: -
j_call: TRBJ2-3
d_call: -

cdr3_nt: TGTGCCAGTAAAAGGGGGAATTACCTACGGGTTGAGCAGTTCTTC
cdr3_aa: CASKRGNYLRVEQFF
v_call: TRBV19
clone_size: -
j_call: TRBJ2-1
d_call: -

cdr3_nt: TGTGCCAGCAGCTTAGTCGGACAGAACAATCAGCCCCAGCATTTT
cdr3_aa: CASSLVGQNNQPQHF
v_call: TRBV7-2
clone_size: once
j_call: TRBJ1-5
d_call: -

cdr3_nt: TGTGCCAGCAGCTACGTAGGGCTAGCGGGGGGGCCCGGGGAGCTGTTTTTT
cdr3_aa: CASSYVGLAGGPGELFF
v_call: TRBV13
clone_size: -
j_call: TRBJ2-2
d_call: TRBD2

cdr3_nt: TGTGCCAGCAGCCAAGCTAGCGACCTATTGCAGTTCTTC
cdr3_aa: CASSQASDLLQFF
v_call: TRBV3-1/TRBV3-2
clone_size: -
j_call: TRBJ2-1
d_call: -

cdr3_nt: TGTGCCACCAGTGATGATGACAGGGGGCGTTTTGGCTACACCTTC
cdr3_aa: CATSDDDRGRFGYTF
v_call: TRBV24-1
clone_size: -
j_call: TRBJ1-2
d_call: TRBD1

cdr3_nt: TGTGCCAGCAGCCAGAGACAGGGGGCGGGTTCACCCCTCCACTTT
cdr3_aa: CASSQRQGAGSPLHF
v_call: TRBV7-2
clone_size: -
j_call: TRBJ1-6
d_call: TRBD1

cdr3_nt: TGTGCCAGCAGTTACCCCGGACCCCCGAACACCGGGGAGCTGTTTTTT
cdr3_aa: CASSYPGPPNTGELFF
v_call: TRBV6-2/TRBV6-3
clone_size: once
j_call: TRBJ2-2
d_call: -

cdr3_nt: TGCGCCAGCAGCCAGACAGGGATCGCCCTTAACTATGGCTACACCTTC
cdr3_aa: CASSQTGIALNYGYTF
v_call: TRBV4-1
clone_size: -
j_call: TRBJ1-2
d_call: TRBD1

cdr3_nt: TGTGCCATCAGTCAGAACTACGAGCAGTACTTC
cdr3_aa: CAISQNYEQYF
v_call: TRBV10-3
clone_size: -
j_call: TRBJ2-7
d_call: -

cdr3_nt: TGTGCCAGCAGCTTAGCTAGCGGGGGTTACGAGCAGTGCTTC
cdr3_aa: CASSLASGGYEQCF
v_call: TRBV11-2
clone_size: -
j_call: TRBJ2-7
d_call: TRBD2

cdr3_nt: TGTGCCAGCAGCTTGGAGGGCAGAAGGGTGGCATCAACTAATGAAAAACTGTTTTTT
cdr3_aa: CASSLEGRRVASTNEKLFF
v_call: TRBV5-6
clone_size: -
j_call: TRBJ1-4
d_call: -

cdr3_nt: TGCGCCAGCAGCCATTCGACAGGGGCGAACACTGAAGCTTTCTTT
cdr3_aa: CASSHSTGANTEAFF
v_call: TRBV4-3
clone_size: -
j_call: TRBJ1-1
d_call: TRBD1

cdr3_nt: TGTGCCAGCAGCTTTGGACAGGGGGCTTTCGCTGATACGCAGTATTTT
cdr3_aa: CASSFGQGAFADTQYF
v_call: TRBV11-3
clone_size: -
j_call: TRBJ2-3
d_call: TRBD1

cdr3_nt: TGTGCCAGCAGTTTGGGTAGCTCCTACGAGCAGTACTTC
cdr3_aa: CASSLGSSYEQYF
v_call: TRBV12-3/TRBV12-4
clone_size: -
j_call: TRBJ2-7
d_call: -

cdr3_nt: TGTGCCAGCAGCGGACAGGGGGGTAACAATCAGCCCCAGCATTTT
cdr3_aa: CASSGQGGNNQPQHF
v_call: TRBV7-2
clone_size: -
j_call: TRBJ1-5
d_call: TRBD1

cdr3_nt: TGTGCCAGCAGCGTAGATGGGGAGATGGGCAATCAGCCCCAGCATTTT
cdr3_aa: CASSVDGEMGNQPQHF
v_call: TRBV9
clone_size: -
j_call: TRBJ1-5
d_call: -

cdr3_nt: TGCGCCAGCCAAGGGGTAGACGGAACTAACTATGGCTACACCTTC
cdr3_aa: CASQGVDGTNYGYTF
v_call: TRBV5-1
clone_size: -
j_call: TRBJ1-2
d_call: -

cdr3_nt: TGTGCCAGCAGTTACTCCTCGGGGGGCGCCAATTCACCCCTCCACTTT
cdr3_aa: CASSYSSGGANSPLHF
v_call: TRBV6-5
clone_size: once
j_call: TRBJ1-6
d_call: -

cdr3_nt: TGTGCCAGTAGTCCTGACAGGAATTCACCCCTCCACTTT
cdr3_aa: CASSPDRNSPLHF
v_call: TRBV19
clone_size: -
j_call: TRBJ1-6
d_call: -

cdr3_nt: TGTGCCAGCAGTGAATACAGAACGAGGGATAGCACAGATACGCAGTATTTT
cdr3_aa: CASSEYRTRDSTDTQYF
v_call: TRBV25-1
clone_size: -
j_call: TRBJ2-3
d_call: -

cdr3_nt: TGTGCCAGCAGTGAACGGGGGGCCCCGGGGGATACGCAGTATTTT
cdr3_aa: CASSERGAPGDTQYF
v_call: TRBV6-4
clone_size: -
j_call: TRBJ2-3
d_call: -

cdr3_nt: TGTGCCACCACTAGCGGGGGGGCTGGGGGCGACGAGCAGTACTTC
cdr3_aa: CATTSGGAGGDEQYF
v_call: TRBV7-9
clone_size: -
j_call: TRBJ2-7
d_call: TRBD2

cdr3_nt: TGCGCCAGCAGCTTAGAACGGAGCTCCTACGAGCAGTACTTC
cdr3_aa: CASSLERSSYEQYF
v_call: TRBV5-1
clone_size: -
j_call: TRBJ2-7
d_call: -

cdr3_nt: TGTGCCAGTAGTATGGGGCAGAACACTGAAGCTTTCTTT
cdr3_aa: CASSMGQNTEAFF
v_call: TRBV19
clone_size: few
j_call: TRBJ1-1
d_call: -

cdr3_nt: TGTGCCAGCAGTTTATCCGGGGAGTCCTACACCGGGGAGCTGTTTTTT
cdr3_aa: CASSLSGESYTGELFF
v_call: TRBV27
clone_size: -
j_call: TRBJ2-2
d_call: -

cdr3_nt: TGCGCCAGCAGGCAGGGGGCGCTGGAGACCCAGTACTTC
cdr3_aa: CASRQGALETQYF
v_call: TRBV5-1
clone_size: -
j_call: TRBJ2-5
d_call: TRBD1

cdr3_nt: TGTGCCAGCAGGGGACAGGGGTATGGCTACACCTTC
cdr3_aa: CASRGQGYGYTF
v_call: TRBV3-1/TRBV3-2
clone_size: -
j_call: TRBJ1-2
d_call: TRBD1

cdr3_nt: TGCGCCAGCAGCCCAACAGGGACCTATGGCTACACCTTC
cdr3_aa: CASSPTGTYGYTF
v_call: TRBV4-1
clone_size: few
j_call: TRBJ1-2
d_call: -

cdr3_nt: TGTGCCAGTGAAGGACAGGAAGGATTGGGTTACACCTTC
cdr3_aa: CASEGQEGLGYTF
v_call: TRBV19
clone_size: -
j_call: TRBJ1-2
d_call: TRBD1

cdr3_nt: TGTGCCAGCAGTTCACGGACAGGGGGCGAGACTGAAGCTTTCTTT
cdr3_aa: CASSSRTGGETEAFF
v_call: TRBV27
clone_size: -
j_call: TRBJ1-1
d_call: TRBD1

cdr3_nt: TGTGCCAGCAGCTTGGTTCCAGGCGAGCAGTTCTTC
cdr3_aa: CASSLVPGEQFF
v_call: TRBV5-4
clone_size: -
j_call: TRBJ2-1
d_call: -

cdr3_nt: TGCGCCAGCAGTGAGTCTGCGGGACATATTAACACTGAAGCTTTCTTT
cdr3_aa: CASSESAGHINTEAFF
v_call: TRBV10-1
clone_size: -
j_call: TRBJ1-1
d_call: -

cdr3_nt: TGTGCCATCAGAAAAACAGGGGGCTTATATGGCTACACCTTC
cdr3_aa: CAIRKTGGLYGYTF
v_call: TRBV10-3
clone_size: -
j_call: TRBJ1-2
d_call: TRBD1

cdr3_nt: TGCGCCAGCAGCCAAGGGGGGACTGTTTATTCACCCCTCCACTTT
cdr3_aa: CASSQGGTVYSPLHF
v_call: TRBV4-1
clone_size: -
j_call: TRBJ1-6
d_call: -

cdr3_nt: TGTGCCAGCAGTTACGAGGGAGGGAACACCGGGGAGCTGTTTTTT
cdr3_aa: CASSYEGGNTGELFF
v_call: TRBV6-5
clone_size: -
j_call: TRBJ2-2
d_call: -

cdr3_nt: TGTGCCAGCAGTTTACAGGGAGGGAATTCACCCCTCCACTTT
cdr3_aa: CASSLQGGNSPLHF
v_call: TRBV27
clone_size: -
j_call: TRBJ1-6
d_call: -

cdr3_nt: TGTGCCAGCAGCCCCACAGGGTATACTGAAGCTTTCTTT
cdr3_aa: CASSPTGYTEAFF
v_call: TRBV5-4
clone_size: -
j_call: TRBJ1-1
d_call: -

cdr3_nt: TGTGCCAGCAGCCAAGCTTACCTGGGTGTATACGCCGGGGAGCTGTTTTTT
cdr3_aa: CASSQAYLGVYAGELFF
v_call: TRBV3-1/TRBV3-2
clone_size: -
j_call: TRBJ2-2
d_call: -

cdr3_nt: TGTGCCATCAGTGCCAGACATATTGACCAAGAGACCCAGTACTTC
cdr3_aa: CAISARHIDQETQYF
v_call: TRBV10-3
clone_size: -
j_call: TRBJ2-5
d_call: -

cdr3_nt: TGTGCCAGCAGTTTAGTCGGAGACAGACTCTACGAGCAGTACTTC
cdr3_aa: CASSLVGDRLYEQYF
v_call: TRBV28
clone_size: -
j_call: TRBJ2-7
d_call: -

cdr3_nt: TGTGCCAGCAGCTTCTCAGGCATTTCTGGAAACACCATATATTTT
cdr3_aa: CASSFSGISGNTIYF
v_call: TRBV9
clone_size: -
j_call: TRBJ1-3
d_call: -

cdr3_nt: TGTGCCAGCAGTTTAGGGCCATACAATGAGCAGTTCTTC
cdr3_aa: CASSLGPYNEQFF
v_call: TRBV12-3/TRBV12-4
clone_size: -
j_call: TRBJ2-1
d_call: -

cdr3_nt: TGTGCCAGCAGCGAGGGCAGGGAAAATTCACCCCTCCACTTT
cdr3_aa: CASSEGRENSPLHF
v_call: TRBV5-8
clone_size: -
j_call: TRBJ1-6
d_call: -

cdr3_nt: TGTGCCAGCAGCCCCGGACAGGGACGCTACAATGAGCAGTTCTTC
cdr3_aa: CASSPGQGRYNEQFF
v_call: TRBV9
clone_size: few
j_call: TRBJ2-1
d_call: TRBD1

cdr3_nt: TGTGCCAGCAGCCCTTTGGGACGAGGGGCCCAAGAGACCCAGTACTTC
cdr3_aa: CASSPLGRGAQETQYF
v_call: TRBV4-2
clone_size: -
j_call: TRBJ2-5
d_call: -